Shown below are 13 T cell receptor beta chains from a single sample sequenced in a study of blood T cell repertoires in COVID-19. Produced via immunoSEQ multiplex PCR; TCRdb's table is partial and in-frame only. The sample shows about 160,000 clones, 70% to 90% of them seen only once. The specimen sequenced was PBMCs or T cells enriched from blood (not recorded which). These receptors came from a woman between 45 and 65 years old who had recovered from COVID-19.

This chain connects TRBV27 to TRBJ1-5; 7 nucleotides align to TRBD1. V was pared by 6 bases and J by 2 bases, with 10 bases of the junction left unmatched. The CDR3 totals 16 residues. Germline CDR1 reads MNHEY; CDR2 reads SMNVEV (reference sequence). CDR3 nucleotides: TGTGCCAGCAGCCCGTACAGGGGAAGTGGCAATCAGCCCCAGCATTTT. It codes for CASSPYRGSGNQPQHF.

This clone was seen a single time. The J gene is TRBJ2-7, the V gene TRBV6-2 or TRBV6-3; D unclear. Germline CDR1 is MNHEY and CDR2 is SVGEGT. The CDR3 runs 12 residues. The V end was cut by 2 bases, the J end by 3 bases, with 5 bases between. CDR3 sequence: CASSYGHYEQYF. The CDR3 nucleotides read TGTGCCAGCAGTTACGGCCACTACGAGCAGTACTTC.

The chain has TRBV12-3 or TRBV12-4 and TRBJ1-1; a weak D match, TRBD1 (6 bases). Trimming cost V 1 base and J 8 bases, with 11 bases left between them. The CDR3 consists of 13 residues. This CDR3 reads CASSLVQGPEAFF. The CDR3 DNA reads as TGTGCCAGCAGTTTAGTGCAGGGGCCCGAAGCTTTCTTT.

The CDR3 bases are TGTGCCAGCAGCGCCCTGACTCAGCGGGGGCGCACAGATACGCAGTATTTT. Protein product: CASSALTQRGRTDTQYF. The chain is built from TRBV7-2 and TRBJ2-3; 8 nucleotides agree with TRBD2. There are 17 residues in the CDR3. Germline CDR1 and CDR2: SGHTA and FQGNSA. V was pared by 5 bases and J by 1 base, with 11 bases of the junction left unmatched.

This chain links TRBV5-4 with TRBJ1-2; D remains ambiguous. The V and J ends lost 0 bases and 7 bases respectively, with 13 bases between them. Germline loops: CDR1 SGHNT, CDR2 YYREEE (reference sequence). The CDR3 is 14 amino acids. CDR3 sequence reads: CASSLANSIGGYTF. CDR3 coding DNA: TGTGCCAGCAGCTTGGCCAACTCCATCGGTGGCTACACCTTC.

This clone turned up a few times. This chain connects TRBV27 to TRBJ1-5, with TRBD1 matching 10 bases. Germline V lookup: CDR1 MNHEY, CDR2 SMNVEV (reference sequence). The CDR3 length is 16 residues. The V gene end was trimmed by 6 bases and the J gene end by 4 bases; junction bases not matched to a gene: 9. The DNA for the CDR3 is TGTGCCAGCAGCCCATGGACAGGGGGTGGGAATCAGCCCCAGCATTTT. Translated: CASSPWTGGGNQPQHF.

The chain couples TRBV9 to TRBJ1-3, with 7 positions matching TRBD1. CDR1 and CDR2 (germline): SGDLS, YYNGEE. The CDR3 is 16 residues long. The J segment lost 0 bases and the V segment lost 6 bases, leaving 9 bases of the junction unmatched. CDR3 DNA: TGTGCCAGCAACCCAGGGGGGAAAAGCTCTGGAAACACCATATATTTT. It specifies CASNPGGKSSGNTIYF.

This clone was found once. The chain carries TRBV27 and TRBJ1-2, with D possibly matching TRBD1 (6 bases). The CDR3 contains 13 residues. V gave up 8 bases and J gave up 4 bases, with 14 bases separating them. Germline loops: CDR1 MNHEY, CDR2 SMNVEV (reference sequence). This CDR3 is CASYSTGSYGYTF. The DNA of the CDR3 is TGTGCCAGCTACTCCACAGGGAGCTATGGCTACACCTTC.

This chain connects TRBV27 to TRBJ1-2, with 8 positions matching TRBD1. The CDR3 totals 13 residues. Germline V gene sequence: CDR1 MNHEY, CDR2 SMNVEV (reference sequence). V lost 10 bases, J lost 4 bases, and 8 bases stayed unmatched. CDR3 residues: CATRQGKRYGYTF. CDR3 bases: TGTGCCACAAGACAGGGGAAACGCTATGGCTACACCTTC.

This chain links TRBV6-6 with TRBJ1-1, with 9 bases matching TRBD1. The trim removed 5 bases at V and 2 bases at J, leaving 3 bases unmatched. The CDR3 covers 14 residues. CDR1 is MNHNY and CDR2 is SVGAGI in the germline V gene (reference sequence). The CDR3, as DNA: TGTGCCAGCAGTACGGGACAGGGAAACACTGAAGCTTTCTTT. It encodes CASSTGQGNTEAFF.

The genes are TRBV7-6 and TRBJ1-2; perhaps TRBD1 as D (5 bases). Germline-derived CDR1 and CDR2 are SGHVS and FNYEAQ. The CDR3 is 14 amino acids. The V gene lost 5 bases and the J gene lost 2 bases, with 12 bases spanning the gap. The CDR3 here is CASSPGGTNYGYTF. For the CDR3, the DNA is TGTGCCAGCAGCCCGGGCGGGACCAACTATGGCTACACCTTC.

The chain uses TRBV12-5 and TRBJ1-1; 9 bases are shared with TRBD1. V lost 2 bases and J lost 4; bases outside the gene matches: 11. Germline-derived CDR1 and CDR2 are LGHNT and FRNRAP. This CDR3 comprises 17 residues. This chain's CDR3 is CASGLKPGTGSVTEAFF. CDR3 in DNA: TGTGCTAGTGGTTTGAAACCCGGGACAGGGAGTGTCACTGAAGCTTTCTTT.

This clone was seen just once. The chain carries TRBV5-8 and TRBJ1-2; 7 bases agree with TRBD1. V lost 4 bases to trimming and J lost 11 bases; unmatched junction nucleotides: 11. The CDR3 runs 13 residues. Germline V gives CDR1 SGHTS, CDR2 YDEGEE. The CDR3 DNA is TGTGCCAGCAGCAGGGGGACAGCTAAAGGTTACACCTTC. As protein: CASSRGTAKGYTF.